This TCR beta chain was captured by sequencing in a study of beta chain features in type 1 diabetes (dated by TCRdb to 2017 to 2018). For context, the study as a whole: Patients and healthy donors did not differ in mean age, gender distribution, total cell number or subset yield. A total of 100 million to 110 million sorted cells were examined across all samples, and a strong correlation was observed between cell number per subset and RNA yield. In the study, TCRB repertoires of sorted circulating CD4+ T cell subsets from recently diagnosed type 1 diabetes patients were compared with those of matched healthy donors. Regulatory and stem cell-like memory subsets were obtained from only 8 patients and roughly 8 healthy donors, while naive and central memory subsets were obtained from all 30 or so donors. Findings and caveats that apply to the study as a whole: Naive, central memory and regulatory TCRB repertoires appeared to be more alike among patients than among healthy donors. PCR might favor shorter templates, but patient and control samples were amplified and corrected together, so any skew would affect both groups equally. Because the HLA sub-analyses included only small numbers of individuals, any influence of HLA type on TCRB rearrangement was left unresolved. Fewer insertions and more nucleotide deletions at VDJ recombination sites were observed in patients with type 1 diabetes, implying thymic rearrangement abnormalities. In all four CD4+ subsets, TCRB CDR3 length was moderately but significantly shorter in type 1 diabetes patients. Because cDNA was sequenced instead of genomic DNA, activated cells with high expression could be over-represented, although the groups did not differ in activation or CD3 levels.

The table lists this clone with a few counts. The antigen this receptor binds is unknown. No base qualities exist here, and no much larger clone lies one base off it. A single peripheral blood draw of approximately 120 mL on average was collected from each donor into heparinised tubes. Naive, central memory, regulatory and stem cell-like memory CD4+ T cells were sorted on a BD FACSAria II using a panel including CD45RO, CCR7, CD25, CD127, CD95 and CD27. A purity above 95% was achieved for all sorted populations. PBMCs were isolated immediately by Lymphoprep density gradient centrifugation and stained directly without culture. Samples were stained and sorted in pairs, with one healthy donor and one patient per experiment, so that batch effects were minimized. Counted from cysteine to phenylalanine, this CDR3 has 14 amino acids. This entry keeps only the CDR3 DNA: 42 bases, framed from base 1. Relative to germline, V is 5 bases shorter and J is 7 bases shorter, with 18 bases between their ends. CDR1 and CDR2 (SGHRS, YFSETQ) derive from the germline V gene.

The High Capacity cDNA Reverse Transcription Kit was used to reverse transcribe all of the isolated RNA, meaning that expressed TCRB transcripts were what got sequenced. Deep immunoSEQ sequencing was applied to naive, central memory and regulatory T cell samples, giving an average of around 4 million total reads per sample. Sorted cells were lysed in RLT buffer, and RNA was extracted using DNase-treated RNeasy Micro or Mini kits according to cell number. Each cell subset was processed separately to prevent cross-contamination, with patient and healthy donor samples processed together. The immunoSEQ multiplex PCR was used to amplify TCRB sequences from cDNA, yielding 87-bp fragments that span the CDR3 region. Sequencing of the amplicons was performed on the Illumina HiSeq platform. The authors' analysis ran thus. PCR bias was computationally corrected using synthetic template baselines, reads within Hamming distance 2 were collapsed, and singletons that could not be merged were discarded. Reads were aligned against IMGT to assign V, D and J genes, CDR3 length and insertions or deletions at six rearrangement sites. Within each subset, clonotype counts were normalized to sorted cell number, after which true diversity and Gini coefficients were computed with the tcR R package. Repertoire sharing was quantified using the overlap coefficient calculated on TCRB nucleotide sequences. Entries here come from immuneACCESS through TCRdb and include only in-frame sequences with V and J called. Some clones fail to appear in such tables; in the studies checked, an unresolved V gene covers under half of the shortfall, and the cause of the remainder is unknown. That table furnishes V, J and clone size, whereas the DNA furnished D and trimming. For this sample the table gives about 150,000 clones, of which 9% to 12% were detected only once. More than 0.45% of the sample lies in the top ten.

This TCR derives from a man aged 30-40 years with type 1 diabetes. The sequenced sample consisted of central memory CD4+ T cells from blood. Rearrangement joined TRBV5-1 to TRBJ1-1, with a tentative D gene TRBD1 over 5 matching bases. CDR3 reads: CASSPLGQGHEAFF. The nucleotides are TGCGCCAGCAGTCCCCTCGGCCAGGGCCATGAAGCTTTCTTT. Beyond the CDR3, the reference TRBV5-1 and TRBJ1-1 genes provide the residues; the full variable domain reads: KAGVTQTPRYLIKTRGQQVTLSCSPISGHRSVSWYQQTPGQGLQFLFEYFSETQRNKGNFPGRFSGRQFSNSRSEMNVSTLELGDSALYLCASSPLGQGHEAFFGQGTRLTVV.